This record concerns one TCR beta chain sequence. Antigen: not known. The source of the sample is a study of PD-1 blockade in mismatch repair-deficient tumors. Study conclusions and caveats: After pembrolizumab, tumor-resident clones rose rapidly, then generally contracted before radiologic responses.

V was pared by 5 bases and J by 4 bases, with 12 bases between. Per germline, CDR1 MGHDK and CDR2 SYGVNS. The CDR3 extends over 15 amino acids. Three pembrolizumab responders had their TCRs sequenced. Measured with immunoSEQ multiplex PCR; TCRdb has only the in-frame clones, and not every one. The table records 50,000 or so clones, about 84% of them present only once. The source is an adult with mismatch repair-deficient cancer. This chain joins TRBV25-1 and TRBJ2-6; D not resolved. This material consisted of peripheral blood, taken roughly 21 weeks after starting pembrolizumab. The CDR3 DNA reads as TGTGCCAGCAGTTCAGCCCTCTTCGGGGCCAACGTCCTGACTTTC. It encodes CASSSALFGANVLTF.